These 13 T cell receptor beta chains came from one sample sequenced in a study of shared clonotypes between healthy human individuals. Profiling relied on immunoSEQ multiplex PCR, and the TCRdb table lists in-frame clones only, not all of them. This sample has around 1,900,000 clones; over 85% occur once, and the top ten carry approximately 1.7%. CD8 cells regarded as naive lacked CD45RO, were positively chosen for CCR7, and omitted terminally differentiated effector memory CD45RA+ cells. Sequenced material: naive CD8+ T cells from PBMCs. These receptor sequences come from a man aged 18 to 30 in good health. Some clones in this sample may be carry-over from other donors' samples.

J is TRBJ2-1 and V is TRBV7-3; D ambiguous. CDR1 is SGHTA, CDR2 FQGTGA, per germline. The CDR3 runs to 13 residues. The V end was cut by 1 base, the J end by 4 bases, with 5 bases between. In DNA, the CDR3 is TGTGCCAGCAGCTTAAGCAGTTACAATGAGCAGTTCTTC. Translation: CASSLSSYNEQFF.

The rearrangement uses TRBV10-2 and TRBJ2-5; TRBD1 agrees at 11 bases. V dropped 6 bases and J dropped 5; count of bases not matched to a gene: 5. This CDR3 region has 14 residues. The germline gives CDR1 WSHSY, CDR2 SAAADI. As DNA, the CDR3 is TGCGCCAGCAGGGACAGGGGGCTGGGGGAGACCCAGTACTTC. This gives the protein CASRDRGLGETQYF.

CDR3 in amino acids: CAWSDWGTNEQYF. The CDR3 DNA reads as TGTGCCTGGAGTGATTGGGGGACGAACGAGCAGTACTTC. The gene calls are TRBV30 and TRBJ2-7; D possibly matches TRBD1 or TRBD2 (5 bases each). Trimming shortened V by 1 base and J by 5 bases, and 12 bases separated the two germline ends. Germline V CDR1 and CDR2: GTSNPN, SVGIG (reference sequence). The CDR3 totals 13 residues.

The CDR3 is CASSVGGSLGDTQYF. As DNA, the CDR3 is TGTGCCAGCAGCGTAGGGGGTAGTCTGGGGGATACGCAGTATTTT. The chain has TRBV9 and TRBJ2-3; D is undetermined. Germline V gene data show CDR1 as SGDLS and CDR2 as YYNGEE. The CDR3 has 15 amino acids. The V and J ends lost 0 bases and 6 bases respectively, with 14 bases between them.

This chain connects TRBV7-8 to TRBJ1-1; D remains unclear. In germline, CDR1 is SGHVS, CDR2 FQNEAQ. V lost 2 bases to trimming and J lost 1 base, with 11 bases between them. CDR3 size: 15 residues. The CDR3 DNA sequence: TGTGCCAGCAGCTTATCTAGGCGACAGAACACTGAAGCTTTCTTT. Translation gives CASSLSRRQNTEAFF. The entire variable domain, with the rest obtained from reference TRBV7-8 and TRBJ1-1, is as follows: GAGVSQSPRYKVAKRGQDVALRCDPISGHVSLFWYQQALGQGPEFLTYFQNEAQLDKSGLPSDRFFAERPEGSVSTLKIQRTQQEDSAVYLCASSLSRRQNTEAFFGQGTRLTVV.

The CDR3 DNA reads TGTGCCAGCAGTCTAGTCATCGGGACAGCCTCCTACGAGCAGTACTTC. Protein sequence: CASSLVIGTASYEQYF. This chain connects TRBV27 to TRBJ2-7; 7 nucleotides agree with TRBD1. Germline values: CDR1 MNHEY, CDR2 SMNVEV (reference sequence). V trimming: 5 bases; J trimming: 0 bases; junction bases outside the gene matches: 10. The CDR3 sequence is 16 residues long.

This sequence joins TRBV28 and TRBJ2-5, with 11 bases that match TRBD2. CDR1 is MDHEN and CDR2 is SYDVKM in the germline V gene. Trimming at V came to 7 bases and at J to 1 base, leaving 8 bases not matched to a gene. The CDR3 is made up of 16 amino acids. CDR3 in DNA: TGTGCCAGCACTCAAGGGGGACTAGCGGTCCAAGAGACCCAGTACTTC. Translating it yields CASTQGGLAVQETQYF.

This clone was found once. This chain joins TRBV10-1 and TRBJ2-3; 14 nucleotides align to TRBD2. Unmatched junction bases numbered 4, after V lost 7 bases and J lost 1 base. The CDR3 spans 16 residues. CDR1 and CDR2 (germline): WNHNN, SYGVQD (reference sequence). The CDR3 DNA sequence: TGCGCCAGCAATCGGACTAGCGGGAGGTGCACAGATACGCAGTATTTT. Protein product: CASNRTSGRCTDTQYF.

Details on this clone: The identical CDR3 is also encoded by other nucleotide sequences in the sample. The chain has TRBV27 and TRBJ2-1; D assignment may be TRBD1 or TRBD2 (5 bases each). The V gene lost 0 bases and the J gene lost 4 bases, with 13 bases spanning the gap. The germline CDR1 and CDR2 sequences are MNHEY and SMNVEV (reference sequence). The CDR3 runs to 16 residues. CDR3 in DNA: TGTGCCAGCAGTTTATCCCCAGGGACGGCTTACAATGAGCAGTTCTTC. Its translation: CASSLSPGTAYNEQFF.

The genes are TRBV5-5 and TRBJ1-2; no definite D call. Per germline, CDR1 SGHKS and CDR2 YYEKEE (reference sequence). Trimming cost V 1 base and J 0 bases, with 10 bases left between them. The CDR3 is made up of 15 amino acids. The CDR3 DNA follows: TGTGCCAGCAGCTTGAGTACAGAAACTAACTATGGCTACACCTTC. Its protein is CASSLSTETNYGYTF.

The chain recombines TRBV11-3 with TRBJ2-3; tentatively, D is TRBD2 (6 bases). CDR3 length equals 15 residues. Germline CDR1 SGHNT, CDR2 YENEEA. V lost 6 bases and J lost 0, with 13 bases in between. In nucleotides, the CDR3 is TGTGCCAGCAGGGGGGGACTGGAAAGCACAGATACGCAGTATTTT. Translation: CASRGGLESTDTQYF.

This clone was recorded once. Other DNA variants within this sample encode the same CDR3. The chain employs TRBV15 and TRBJ1-1, with D unclear. Germline-derived CDR1 and CDR2 are LNHNV and YYDKDF (reference sequence). V was cut by 1 base and J by 4 bases, with 7 bases left in between. The CDR3 consists of 13 residues. The CDR3 sequence: CATSRVRATEAFF. CDR3 DNA: TGTGCCACCAGCAGAGTAAGGGCCACTGAAGCTTTCTTT.

This chain connects TRBV9 to TRBJ1-3; 10 nucleotides agree with TRBD1. V dropped 3 bases and J dropped 7; count of bases not matched to a gene: 7. Per the germline V gene, CDR1 is SGDLS and CDR2 is YYNGEE. The CDR3 is 15 residues long. The CDR3 spells CASSAGAGQGNTIYF. The CDR3 DNA follows: TGTGCCAGCAGCGCCGGCGCGGGACAGGGGAACACCATATATTTT.